This TCR beta chain appears in the sequencing data of a study of spatial heterogeneity in lung cancer. This CDR3 has 14 residues. Trimming took off 4 bases at V and 4 bases at J, with 14 bases between the two ends. Germline V lookup: CDR1 MNHEY, CDR2 SMNVEV (reference sequence). Time point in this sample: sample taken at primary tumor resection. A total of approximately 77 untreated early-stage non-small cell lung cancer patients served as donors. Whole RNA, isolated from tumor, nontumor lung or frozen PBMC, was sequenced without prior sorting. Every TCR cDNA molecule bore a unique molecular identifier. TCRdb independently ran MiXCR on the 5' RACE reads; one entry per CDR3 protein. The sample holds some 37,000 distinct CDR3 sequences; 6.5% to 9% are singletons and the top ten take over 25%. Study findings and constraints: In blood, ubiquitous expanded tumor TCRs appeared more at resection than follow-up.

In this sample, this clonotype turned up many times. Its target is not known. The sequencing used PBMCs, collected at surgery. V and J are TRBV27 and TRBJ2-7; D is unclear. The sequence derives from a female donor with early-stage non-small cell lung cancer. CDR3 in DNA: TGTGCCAGCAGTTCCGACTGGTTTGGGTACGAGCAGTACTTC. Translating gives CASSSDWFGYEQYF.